This T cell receptor (beta chain) emerged from a study of T-cell reconstitution after alpha-beta-depleted transplantation in children. Study results and caveats: A year had passed since transplant, and T-cell counts and diversity by then came mostly from newly produced T cells.

The germline V and J ends were trimmed by 5 bases and 0 bases, with 17 bases remaining between them. This CDR3 has 17 residues. The germline V gene encodes CDR1 SGHVS and CDR2 FQNEAQ. Unique molecular identifiers were incorporated into the prepared TCRbeta library. TCRdb reprocessed the PCR reads with MiXCR, giving one entry per CDR3 protein. This table has over 200,000 distinct CDR3 sequences, approximately 11% appearing once. Many counts were recorded for this clonotype. The antigen is unknown. The J gene is TRBJ1-3, the V gene TRBV7-8; D might be TRBD1 (6 bases). This receptor was identified in a child under two years old with acute myeloid leukemia, due to receive a stem cell transplant. The sequencing used PBMCs, collected before TCRalphabeta/CD19-depleted stem cell transplant. The CDR3 sequence: CASSRQGYGSSGNTIYF. CDR3 DNA sequence: TGTGCCAGCAGCCGTCAGGGGTACGGAAGCTCTGGAAACACCATATATTTT.